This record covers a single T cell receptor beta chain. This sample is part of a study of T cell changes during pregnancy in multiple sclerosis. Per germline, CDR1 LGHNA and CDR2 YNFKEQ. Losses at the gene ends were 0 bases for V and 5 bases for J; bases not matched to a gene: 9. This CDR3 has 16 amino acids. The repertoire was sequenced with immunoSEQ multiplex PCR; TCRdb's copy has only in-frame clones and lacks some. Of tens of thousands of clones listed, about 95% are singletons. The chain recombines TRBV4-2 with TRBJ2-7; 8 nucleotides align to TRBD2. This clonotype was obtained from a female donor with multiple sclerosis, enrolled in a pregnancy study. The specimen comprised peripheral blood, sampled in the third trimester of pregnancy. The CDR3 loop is CASSQDPGTSIHEQYF. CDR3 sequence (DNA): TGTGCCAGCAGCCAAGATCCCGGGACTAGTATCCACGAGCAGTACTTC.